The 9 T cell receptor beta chains listed next were all sequenced from one sample in a study of blood T cell repertoires in COVID-19. Here immunoSEQ multiplex PCR was the method, and the copy in TCRdb shows in-frame clones only, minus some. The sample consists of some 83,000 clones, approximately 88% of them appearing once. The sample was peripheral blood. The receptors were sampled from a woman aged 80 or over with active or convalescent COVID-19.

This chain links TRBV2 with TRBJ1-5; no reliable D call. The CDR3 totals 13 residues. The germline V and J ends were trimmed by 4 bases and 1 base, with 5 bases remaining between them. Germline CDR1 is SNHLY and CDR2 is FYNNEI. Here the CDR3 reads CASSGESNQPQHF. Written as DNA, the CDR3 is TGTGCCAGCAGTGGGGAGAGCAATCAGCCCCAGCATTTT.

The CDR3 loop is CASRQFYLPGTRSEQPQHF. The CDR3 DNA follows: TGTGCCAGCAGACAATTCTACCTACCCGGGACAAGATCCGAGCAGCCCCAGCATTTT. The rearrangement joins TRBV4-2 to TRBJ1-5, with D possibly TRBD1 on 6 matching bases. The germline CDR1 and CDR2 sequences are LGHNA and YNFKEQ. The CDR3 is 19 residues long. The V end was cut by 6 bases, the J end by 7 bases, with 31 bases between.

A word on this clone: Mismatch with germline at one junction end may stem from a read error. The J gene is TRBJ2-5, the V gene TRBV7-7; a weak D match, TRBD1 (6 bases). The V gene's germline CDR1 is SSHAT and CDR2 FNYEAQ (reference sequence). CDR3 length: 13 amino acids. In DNA form, the CDR3 reads TGTGCTAGCAGCTCCGGACAGATGGGGACCCAGTACTTC. It yields the protein CASSSGQMGTQYF.

The J gene is TRBJ2-7, the V gene TRBV2; the match to TRBD1 covers 8 bases. J lost 4 bases, V lost 4 bases, and 12 bases had no gene match. CDR3 length: 16 amino acids. Germline CDR1 is SNHLY and CDR2 is FYNNEI. The CDR3 is CASSGSVQGVNYEQYF. In DNA form, the CDR3 reads TGTGCCAGCAGTGGGAGTGTACAGGGGGTAAATTACGAGCAGTACTTC. Combining the CDR3 with reference TRBV2 and TRBJ2-7 gives the whole variable domain EPEVTQTPSHQVTQMGQEVILRCVPISNHLYFYWYRQILGQKVEFLVSFYNNEISEKSEIFDDQFSVERPDGSNFTLKIRSTKLEDSAMYFCASSGSVQGVNYEQYFGPGTRLTVT.

This sequence joins TRBV4-2 and TRBJ2-5, with a possible D match to TRBD2 (6 bases). CDR3 length equals 15 residues. The germline V and J ends were trimmed by 1 base and 6 bases, with 15 bases remaining between them. The V gene's germline CDR1 is LGHNA and CDR2 YNFKEQ. The CDR3 reads CASSQGGDGVKTQYF. The CDR3 coding sequence is TGTGCCAGCAGCCAAGGGGGGGACGGGGTGAAGACCCAGTACTTC.

A note on this clone: A junction end diverges from the germline sequence, so it may reflect a read error. The same CDR3 can be traced to other DNA sequences in this sample. The genes are TRBV19 and TRBJ2-1; 8 bases line up with TRBD1. Germline lookup yields CDR1 LNHDA and CDR2 SQIVND (reference sequence). The CDR3 extends over 17 amino acids. The CDR3, as DNA: TGTGCCTGTAGTACGGGGGCGGGGAGGACAGGGTGGGGTGAGCAGTTCTTC. Translating gives CACSTGAGRTGWGEQFF. Together with reference TRBV19 and TRBJ2-1, the CDR3 gives the full variable domain: DGGITQSPKYLFRKEGQNVTLSCEQNLNHDAMYWYRQDPGQGLRLIYYSQIVNDFQKGDIAEGYSVSREKKESFPLTVTSAQKNPTAFYLCACSTGAGRTGWGEQFFGPGTRLTVL.

The chain links TRBV19 to TRBJ1-2, with D possibly matching TRBD1 (6 bases). CDR3 length: 15 residues. The germline CDR1 and CDR2 sequences are LNHDA and SQIVND (reference sequence). Trimming removed 6 bases at V and 11 bases at J, with 25 bases between. The CDR3 loop reads CASRIPGQPFVRYTF. CDR3 DNA: TGTGCCAGTAGAATACCGGGACAACCCTTTGTCCGTTACACCTTC.

The J gene is TRBJ2-3, the V gene TRBV7-9; D possibly corresponds to TRBD1 (6 bases). V lost 3 bases, J lost 2 bases, and 15 bases lay in between. The CDR3 has 16 amino acids. The V gene's germline CDR1 is SEHNR and CDR2 FQNEAQ (reference sequence). The CDR3 loop reads CASSFWGRRPTDTQYF. CDR3 DNA: TGTGCCAGCAGCTTCTGGGGGCGACGTCCCACAGATACGCAGTATTTT.

The J gene is TRBJ1-6, the V gene TRBV6-1; tentatively, D is TRBD1 (5 bases). CDR3 size: 15 residues. The germline CDR1 and CDR2 sequences are MNHNS and SASEGT. V lost 0 bases and J lost 6, with 9 bases in between. CDR3 sequence (DNA): TGTGCCAGCAGTGAAGCGACAGCTGCTAATTCACCCCTCCACTTT. Its translation: CASSEATAANSPLHF.